This T cell receptor beta chain was obtained from a study of shared clonotypes between healthy human individuals. In the study overall: The donor pool was made up of a couple of women and a few men aged 18 to 49. For every donor, three CD4 naive, three CD4 memory, two CD8 naive and one CD8 memory plates were used.

Selected positively for CCR7 and CD45RO-negative, naive CD8 cells excluded terminally differentiated effector memory CD45RA+ cells. Here immunoSEQ multiplex PCR was the method, and the copy in TCRdb shows in-frame clones only, minus some. This sample has approximately 650,000 clones; less than 97% occur once, and the top ten carry about 0.11%. The length of the CDR3 is 13 residues. Germline V lookup: CDR1 SGHRS, CDR2 YFSETQ. The V and J ends lost 7 bases and 2 bases respectively, with 13 bases between them. The sample comprised naive CD8+ T cells sorted from blood. This TCR was recovered from a woman between 25 and 40 years old in good health. This chain joins TRBV5-1 and TRBJ2-7; no firm D call. The CDR3 DNA reads TGCGCCAGCCGTGGGAACAGCCCCTACGAGCAGTACTTC. It encodes CASRGNSPYEQYF.